The entry below gives a single T cell receptor beta chain sequence along with its context. Its antigen is unknown. The sample belongs to a study of cytomegalovirus exposure and HLA in healthy donors. Findings of the study overall: Presence/absence analyses assumed roughly uniform sequencing depth across donors. A later analysis found that most CMV-associated TCR beta chains appeared HLA-restricted.

Primers included in the PCR were 60 Vbeta and 13 Jbeta primers. Authors' methods: Some 80 million unique TCR beta chains, 9.5 million to 14 million shared, were counted in a later analysis. Profiled with immunoSEQ multiplex PCR; TCRdb holds only in-frame clones, not every one. The DNA gave D and trimming, while V, J and clone size come from that table. This table has under 200,000 clones, roughly 88% appearing once. The germline V gene has CDR1 SNHLY and CDR2 FYNNEI. Trimming removed 3 bases from V and 3 bases from J, with 11 bases in between. CDR3 length: 14 residues. Though probably carrying unrecorded immune exposures, donors were nominally healthy at sampling.

The V gene is TRBV2, the J gene TRBJ1-2, with D unresolved. The clonotype originates from a man aged 18 to 29 in good health and CMV-seropositive. The source material was PBMCs. As DNA, the CDR3 is TGTGCCAGCAGTGACTTCGGAGGGTACTATGGCTACACCTTC. Protein: CASSDFGGYYGYTF.